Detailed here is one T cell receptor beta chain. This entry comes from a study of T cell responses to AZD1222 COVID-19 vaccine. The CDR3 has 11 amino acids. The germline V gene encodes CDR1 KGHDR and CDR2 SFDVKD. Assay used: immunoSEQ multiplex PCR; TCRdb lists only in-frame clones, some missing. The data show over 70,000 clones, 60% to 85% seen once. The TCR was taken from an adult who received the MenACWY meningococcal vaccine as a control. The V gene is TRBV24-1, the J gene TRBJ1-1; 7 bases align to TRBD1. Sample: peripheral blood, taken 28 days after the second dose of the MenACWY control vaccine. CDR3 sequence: CANDRAPEAFF. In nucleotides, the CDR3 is TGTGCGAACGACAGGGCCCCTGAAGCTTTCTTT.